The present entry profiles one T cell receptor beta chain with its context. Germline V gene sequence: CDR1 MRHNA, CDR2 SNTAGT. With 2 bases clipped from V and 4 bases from J, the junction kept 0 bases outside the gene matches. The CDR3 spans 14 residues. For the second PCR, which ran for roughly 6 to 11 cycles, a sample-barcoded 5' primer and a J-beta primer mix were used. All cDNA molecules were each tagged by a template-switch adaptor with 12 random nucleotides. TCRdb re-called the 5' RACE reads through MiXCR, storing one row per CDR3 protein. The top ten hold 4% of the sample, which has approximately 1.5 million distinct CDR3 sequences, under 55% seen once. The source of the sample is a study of blood T cells in healthy people across ages.

This chain uses TRBV6-4 with TRBJ2-3; 10 bases align to TRBD2. The sequenced sample was blood. This sequence was found in a woman between 18 and 30 years old in good health. CDR3 bases: TGTGCCAGCAGTGACCTAGCGGGAGCAGATACGCAGTATTTT. It codes for CASSDLAGADTQYF.